This is a list of T cell receptor beta chains from one sample in a study of post-analysis software for immune sequencing data. TCRdb re-derived calls from the PCR reads in MiXCR, one entry per CDR3 protein. The sample carries around 150,000 distinct CDR3 sequences, approximately 35% recorded once. The sequenced sample was blood, obtained after autologous hematopoietic stem cell transplantation. The source of these receptors is a girl aged 10-17 years with multiple sclerosis. The CDR3 runs from the conserved cysteine through the conserved F or W. Fields, in order: D gene, clone size, V gene, J gene, CDR3 DNA, CDR3 protein. D genes are given only for firm matches. The size of a clone is reported for some rows only, either as once, few or many, or as a class for expanded clones.

D gene: NA
clone size: NA
V gene: TRBV20-1
J gene: TRBJ2-3
CDR3 DNA: TGCAGTGCTAGACCCCTCCCGGGGACAGATACGCAGTATTTT
CDR3 protein: CSARPLPGTDTQYF

D gene: NA
clone size: NA
V gene: TRBV28
J gene: TRBJ2-1
CDR3 DNA: TGTGCCAGCAGGTTCGGGACAAAGGGCGAGCAGTTCTTC
CDR3 protein: CASRFGTKGEQFF

D gene: NA
clone size: once
V gene: TRBV11-2
J gene: TRBJ2-4
CDR3 DNA: TGTGCCAGCAGCCCGGGCCAGGGGGGGCCCAATGAGCAGTACTTC
CDR3 protein: CASSPGQGGPNEQYF

D gene: NA
clone size: NA
V gene: TRBV18
J gene: TRBJ2-7
CDR3 DNA: TGTGCCAGCTCACCTGCCCAGTACGAGCAGTACTTC
CDR3 protein: CASSPAQYEQYF

D gene: NA
clone size: NA
V gene: TRBV3-2
J gene: TRBJ1-1
CDR3 DNA: TGTGCCAGCAGCCCGAGAGCTTTCTTT
CDR3 protein: CASSPRAFF

D gene: TRBD2
clone size: few
V gene: TRBV7-8
J gene: TRBJ2-1
CDR3 DNA: TGTGCCAGCAGCTTAGCGCGGGTTAGCGGGACCTCTTTCAATGAGCAGTTCTTC
CDR3 protein: CASSLARVSGTSFNEQFF

D gene: NA
clone size: NA
V gene: TRBV18
J gene: TRBJ2-1
CDR3 DNA: TGTGCCAGCTCAGCAACCGATCGGGAGCAGTTCTTC
CDR3 protein: CASSATDREQFF

D gene: TRBD1
clone size: NA
V gene: TRBV5-1
J gene: TRBJ1-2
CDR3 DNA: TGCGCCAGCAAGCAAGACAGGGGTTGGGGCTACACCTTC
CDR3 protein: CASKQDRGWGYTF

D gene: TRBD2
clone size: NA
V gene: TRBV12-3/TRBV12-4
J gene: TRBJ2-2
CDR3 DNA: TGTGCCAGCAGGTCCGTGCGGGGGGCCGGGGAGCTGTTTTTT
CDR3 protein: CASRSVRGAGELFF

D gene: NA
clone size: NA
V gene: TRBV2
J gene: TRBJ1-5
CDR3 DNA: TGTGCCAGCAGTGAATTACTGGACGCAGAAGTCAATCAGCCCCAGCATTTT
CDR3 protein: CASSELLDAEVNQPQHF

D gene: NA
clone size: many
V gene: TRBV29-1
J gene: TRBJ2-3
CDR3 DNA: TGCAGCGTTGTCGACACAGATACGCAGTATTTT
CDR3 protein: CSVVDTDTQYF

D gene: NA
clone size: many
V gene: TRBV27
J gene: TRBJ2-1
CDR3 DNA: TGTGCCAGCAGTTTAACTAGCTCCTACAATGAGCAGTTCTTC
CDR3 protein: CASSLTSSYNEQFF

D gene: NA
clone size: few
V gene: TRBV7-7
J gene: TRBJ2-7
CDR3 DNA: TGTGCTAGCAGCCCAGAGCCTGGCTCCTACGAGCAGTACTTC
CDR3 protein: CASSPEPGSYEQYF

D gene: NA
clone size: few
V gene: TRBV10-3
J gene: TRBJ1-2
CDR3 DNA: TGTGCCATCGCGCCTCGGGGGGGACGAATGATATATGGCTACACCTTC
CDR3 protein: CAIAPRGGRMIYGYTF

D gene: NA
clone size: few
V gene: TRBV24-1
J gene: TRBJ2-1
CDR3 DNA: TGTGCCACCGGGGGGGCTGTCAACAATGAGCAGTTCTTC
CDR3 protein: CATGGAVNNEQFF

D gene: TRBD1
clone size: NA
V gene: TRBV29-1
J gene: TRBJ1-2
CDR3 DNA: TGCAGCGTCGCGACGGGGACAGGAAACTATGGCTACACCTTC
CDR3 protein: CSVATGTGNYGYTF

D gene: TRBD1
clone size: NA
V gene: TRBV5-1
J gene: TRBJ1-4
CDR3 DNA: TGCGCCAGCAGCGCTCGGACAGGGGTGGATGAAAAACTGTTTTTT
CDR3 protein: CASSARTGVDEKLFF

D gene: NA
clone size: many
V gene: TRBV9
J gene: TRBJ2-7
CDR3 DNA: TGTGCCAGCAGCGTATCAGCGAGCTCCTACGAGCAGTACTTC
CDR3 protein: CASSVSASSYEQYF

D gene: NA
clone size: few
V gene: TRBV6-1
J gene: TRBJ2-2
CDR3 DNA: TGTGCCAGCAGTGGGGAACCGAACACCGGGGAGCTGTTTTTT
CDR3 protein: CASSGEPNTGELFF

D gene: NA
clone size: NA
V gene: TRBV20-1
J gene: TRBJ2-7
CDR3 DNA: TGCAGTGCTAGAGGACAGACCTACGAGCAGTACTTC
CDR3 protein: CSARGQTYEQYF

D gene: NA
clone size: few
V gene: TRBV7-9
J gene: TRBJ2-1
CDR3 DNA: TGTGCCAGCAGCTTAGAGGGGGGCTCCTACAATGAGCAGTTCTTC
CDR3 protein: CASSLEGGSYNEQFF

D gene: NA
clone size: NA
V gene: TRBV9
J gene: TRBJ1-6
CDR3 DNA: TGTGCCAGCAGCACCAGGGACACCGATTCACCCCTCCACTTT
CDR3 protein: CASSTRDTDSPLHF